This T cell receptor (beta chain) came from a study of shared clonotypes between healthy human individuals. Measured with immunoSEQ multiplex PCR; TCRdb has only the in-frame clones, and not every one. The table has fewer than 850,000 clones, about two thirds seen once. Study findings and constraints: Naive CD4 clonotype sharing across several donors was 5% to 6%. Compared with clonotypes that all four donors shared, non-shared clonotypes had lower generation probabilities.

To note about this clone: The antigen is not known. The junction departs from germline at one end; a sequencing error may be responsible.

Germline V CDR1 and CDR2: SEHNR, FQNEAQ (reference sequence). CDR3 length equals 15 residues. This TCR was recovered from a woman aged 30 to 39 in good health. This sequence joins TRBV7-9 and TRBJ2-5; 12 bases line up with TRBD2. The sequenced sample consisted of memory CD4+ T cells sorted from blood. Subset denoted: CD45RA-negative fraction. Here the CDR3 DNA reads TGTGCCAGCAGCCTAGCGGGAGGGCTTAGAGAGACCCAGTACTTC. Its protein product is CASSLAGGLRETQYF.